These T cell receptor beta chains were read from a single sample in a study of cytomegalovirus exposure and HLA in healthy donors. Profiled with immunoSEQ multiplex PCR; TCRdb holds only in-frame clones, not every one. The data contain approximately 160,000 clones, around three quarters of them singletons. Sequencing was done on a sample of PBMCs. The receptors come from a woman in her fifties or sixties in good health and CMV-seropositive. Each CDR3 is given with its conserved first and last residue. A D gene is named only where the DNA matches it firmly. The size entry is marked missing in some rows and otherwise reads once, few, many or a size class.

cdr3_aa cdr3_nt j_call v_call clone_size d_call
CASSFERGRGETQYF TGTGCCAGCAGCTTCGAGCGGGGGAGGGGGGAGACCCAGTACTTC TRBJ2-5 TRBV7-9 NA TRBD2
CASSLAPGQNTEAFF TGTGCCAGCAGCCTTGCTCCCGGACAGAACACTGAAGCTTTCTTT TRBJ1-1 TRBV4-2 NA NA
CASSLQDRDGSQYF TGTGCCAGCTCACTACAAGACAGGGACGGGTCCCAGTACTTC TRBJ2-5 TRBV18 once TRBD1
CASSIRQAGYTF TGTGCCAGTAGTATCCGCCAGGCCGGCTACACCTTC TRBJ1-2 TRBV19 NA NA
CASSTPTGGTEAFF TGTGCCAGCAGCACCCCTACAGGGGGCACTGAAGCTTTCTTT TRBJ1-1 TRBV21-1 few NA
CASSPGTGQQETQYF TGTGCCAGTAGTCCAGGGACAGGGCAGCAAGAGACCCAGTACTTC TRBJ2-5 TRBV19 NA TRBD1
CASSHSTGHQPQHF TGTGCCAGTAGCCATTCGACAGGGCATCAGCCCCAGCATTTT TRBJ1-5 TRBV19 NA TRBD1
CASSTFSGGKETQYF TGTGCCAGCAGTACCTTTAGCGGGGGAAAGGAGACCCAGTACTTC TRBJ2-5 TRBV2 NA TRBD2
CASCGQLNEKLFF TGTGCCAGTTGCGGACAGTTGAATGAAAAACTGTTTTTT TRBJ1-4 TRBV19 NA NA
CASAHRTGGSNYGYTF TGTGCCAGTGCACATCGGACAGGGGGTTCTAACTATGGCTACACCTTC TRBJ1-2 TRBV19 NA TRBD1
CASSQTGHLSSGANVLTF TGTGCCAGTTCCCAAACGGGACATTTGAGCTCTGGGGCCAACGTCCTGACTTTC TRBJ2-6 TRBV7-2 NA NA
CASRIAGGPGEGDTQYF TGTGCCAGCAGAATAGCGGGAGGGCCGGGCGAGGGAGATACGCAGTATTTT TRBJ2-3 TRBV7-6 NA TRBD2
CASSHPGLMVGMNTEAFF TGTGCCAGCAGCCATCCGGGACTGATGGTTGGCATGAACACTGAAGCTTTCTTT TRBJ1-1 TRBV5-4 few NA
CASSLNRIYGYTF TGTGCCAGCAGCTTGAACAGGATCTATGGCTACACCTTC TRBJ1-2 TRBV5-6 NA NA
CAISVEDSGGSPLHF TGTGCCATCAGTGTTGAAGACAGCGGGGGTTCACCCCTCCACTTT TRBJ1-6 TRBV10-3 few NA
CASSSTPGLGGYEQYF TGTGCCAGCAGCTCAACCCCAGGGCTGGGAGGGTACGAGCAGTACTTC TRBJ2-7 TRBV11-2 once TRBD2
CASSLAGVRTYEQYF TGTGCCAGCAGCTTGGCAGGGGTCAGGACCTACGAGCAGTACTTC TRBJ2-7 TRBV5-6 NA NA
CASSAGPEHEQFF TGCGCCAGCAGCGCGGGGCCGGAGCATGAGCAGTTCTTC TRBJ2-1 TRBV5-1 NA NA